This T cell receptor (beta chain) was recorded in a study of CD4 T cells in relation to SARS-CoV-2 and coronaviruses. On the study more broadly: Of the patients, roughly eight were male, a few female, two Hispanic.

With 1 base clipped from V and 2 bases from J, the junction kept 3 bases outside the gene matches. This CDR3 is built from 14 residues. In germline, CDR1 is SGHRS, CDR2 YFSETQ. Sequencing used immunoSEQ multiplex PCR; TCRdb keeps in-frame clones, though not all of them. The data contain some 35,000 clones, roughly 90% of them singletons. Source material: memory CD4+ T cells from PBMCs. The rearrangement links TRBV5-1 to TRBJ2-7; 7 bases align to TRBD1. This TCR came from an adult with COVID-19. The CDR3: CASSLIQGAYEQYF. The CDR3, as DNA: TGCGCCAGCAGCTTGATTCAGGGGGCCTACGAGCAGTACTTC.